This TCR beta chain was sequenced during a study of beta chain features in type 1 diabetes. For the study at large: Patients were similar to healthy donors in age and gender (as well as in cell yields). Study-wide results and limits: Individuals with type 1 diabetes displayed fewer insertions and more deletions at VDJ junctions.

A CD45RO/CCR7/CD25/CD127/CD95/CD27 panel sorted naive, central memory, regulatory and stem cell-like memory CD4+ cells. The V gene end was trimmed by 5 bases and the J gene end by 1 base; junction bases not matched to a gene: 5. This CDR3 has 16 residues. Per the germline V gene, CDR1 is LNHDA and CDR2 is SQIVND (reference sequence). In regard to this clone: Antigen: not known.

The isolated RNA, all of it, was reverse transcribed, so expressed TCRB transcripts were what got sequenced. An average roughly 3.6 million reads came from naive, central memory and regulatory T cell samples. TCRdb's table, derived via immunoSEQ multiplex PCR, lists solely in-frame clones and lacks some. The sample carries about 230,000 clones, around 10% recorded once. This sequence was found in a woman under 30 in good health. Sequences were obtained from naive CD4+ T cells from blood. The V call is TRBV19, the J call TRBJ2-1, with 10 bases aligning to TRBD2. CDR3 sequence reads: CASSPWTSGSYNEQFF. DNA of the CDR3: TGTGCCAGTAGTCCTTGGACTAGCGGTTCCTACAATGAGCAGTTCTTC.